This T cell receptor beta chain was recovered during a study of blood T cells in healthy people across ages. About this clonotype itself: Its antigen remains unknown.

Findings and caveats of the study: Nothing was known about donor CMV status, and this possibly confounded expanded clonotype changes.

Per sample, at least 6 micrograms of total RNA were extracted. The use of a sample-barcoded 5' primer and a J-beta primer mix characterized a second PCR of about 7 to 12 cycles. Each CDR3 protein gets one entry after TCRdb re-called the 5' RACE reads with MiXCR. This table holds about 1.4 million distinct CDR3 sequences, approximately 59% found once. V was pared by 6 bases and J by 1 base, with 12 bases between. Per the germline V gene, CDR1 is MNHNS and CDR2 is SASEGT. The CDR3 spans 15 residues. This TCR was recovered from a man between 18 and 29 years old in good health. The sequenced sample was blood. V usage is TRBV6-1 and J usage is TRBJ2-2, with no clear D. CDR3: CASRPPERNTGELFF. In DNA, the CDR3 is TGTGCCAGCAGGCCCCCGGAGAGGAACACCGGGGAGCTGTTTTTT.